This T cell receptor (beta chain) was observed in a study of neurological immune-mediated disorders. Germline-derived CDR1 and CDR2 are SGHRS and YFSETQ. V shed 0 bases and J shed 2 bases, with 12 bases lying between them. This CDR3 is 15 amino acids long. Concerning this clonotype: Its antigen is as yet unknown.

A 10-nucleotide random UMI tagged transcripts in template-switch 5'RACE cDNA synthesis. In each sequencing run, over 160 million TCR-beta sequences were generated from 15-18 subjects. TCRdb reprocessed the 5' RACE reads via MiXCR and lists one record per CDR3 protein. The sample lists some 25,000 distinct CDR3 sequences, 6.7% occurring once. General study results and limits: The greatest TCR clonal expansion appeared in HTLV-1-associated myelopathy and the smallest, falling below healthy controls, in multiple sclerosis.

In Maryland, USA, blood bank volunteers were the healthy controls. Material for sequencing was PBMCs. The chain is built from TRBV5-1 and TRBJ2-7; D is undetermined. The TCR sequence derives from a woman aged 35 to 49 in good health. CDR3 protein: CASSLDQPPTYEQYF. CDR3 bases: TGCGCCAGCAGCTTGGACCAACCCCCAACCTACGAGCAGTACTTC.